These T cell receptor beta chains were read from a single sample in a study of a mutant IDH1 vaccine in newly diagnosed glioma. Antigens for these TCRs are unknown. Libraries were prepared by immunoSEQ multiplex PCR; TCRdb keeps only in-frame clonotypes and omits some of them. The table includes around 54,000 clones, around four fifths detected once. The sequences come from PBMCs, collected from a glioma patient whose treatment included an IDH1 peptide vaccine. These receptors all come from a woman between 45 and 60 years old with glioma. Both conserved end residues are part of each CDR3. A D gene is named only where the DNA matches it firmly. The size field is filled for only some rows; it gives once, few, many or a size class.

clone size	D gene	V gene	J gene	CDR3 protein	CDR3 DNA
NA	NA	TRBV7-2	TRBJ1-2	CASSPGTGKYGYTF	TGTGCCAGCAGCCCCGGGACCGGCAAATATGGCTACACCTTC
NA	TRBD1	TRBV10-3	TRBJ1-6	CAIMEGAGSPLHF	TGTGCCATCATGGAGGGGGCTGGATCACCCCTCCACTTT
NA	NA	TRBV11-3	TRBJ1-2	CASSANVRDGYTF	TGTGCCAGCAGCGCAAATGTCCGGGATGGCTACACCTTC
NA	NA	TRBV19	TRBJ1-2	CASSNTGTNYGYTF	TGTGCCAGTAGTAATACAGGGACTAACTATGGCTACACCTTC
NA	NA	TRBV18	TRBJ1-5	CASSPQGSNQPQHF	TGTGCCAGCTCACCACAGGGGAGCAATCAGCCCCAGCATTTT
once	NA	TRBV18	TRBJ2-7	CASSPPSRQTYEQYF	TGTGCCAGCTCACCACCGAGCAGGCAGACCTACGAGCAGTACTTC
NA	NA	TRBV5-6	TRBJ2-7	CASSLTRKAAEQYF	TGTGCCAGCAGCTTGACGAGGAAAGCCGCCGAGCAGTACTTC
NA	NA	TRBV6-5	TRBJ1-6	CASSGRNSPLHF	TGTGCCAGCTCCGGGCGTAATTCACCCCTCCACTTT
NA	NA	TRBV27	TRBJ2-1	CASSWGAPGSGITQFF	TGTGCCAGCAGTTGGGGGGCCCCGGGGTCCGGGATAACACAGTTCTTC
NA	NA	TRBV19	TRBJ1-5	CASSITEGRRPQHF	TGTGCCAGTAGTATAACCGAGGGGCGCCGGCCCCAGCATTTT
NA	NA	TRBV13	TRBJ2-7	CASSLEYEQYF	TGTGCCAGCAGCTTAGAGTACGAGCAGTACTTC
NA	TRBD2	TRBV11-2	TRBJ2-2	CASLGTSGGAKNTGELFF	TGTGCCAGCTTGGGGACTAGCGGGGGGGCTAAGAACACCGGGGAGCTGTTTTTT
NA	NA	TRBV5-8	TRBJ1-3	CASSLSSGHSGNTIYF	TGTGCCAGCAGCTTATCTTCAGGGCACTCTGGAAACACCATATATTTT
NA	TRBD1	TRBV5-5	TRBJ1-1	CASSLHSGQGAGAFF	TGTGCCAGCAGCTTGCATTCGGGACAGGGGGCAGGAGCTTTCTTT
NA	NA	TRBV7-9	TRBJ1-6	CASSPDLRTGPWNSPLHF	TGTGCCAGCAGCCCAGATCTTAGGACCGGGCCGTGGAATTCACCCCTCCACTTT
NA	NA	TRBV5-4	TRBJ1-2	CASSMDPGGYTF	TGTGCCAGCAGCATGGACCCAGGTGGCTACACCTTC
NA	TRBD1	TRBV11-2	TRBJ2-7	CASSPLGTGAYEQYF	TGTGCCAGCAGCCCGCTGGGGACAGGGGCCTACGAGCAGTACTTC
NA	TRBD1	TRBV9	TRBJ1-6	CASSVEGGNYNSPLHF	TGTGCCAGCAGCGTAGAAGGGGGCAACTATAATTCACCCCTCCACTTT
NA	NA	TRBV13	TRBJ1-4	CASRGQLNEKLFF	TGTGCCAGCCGGGGGCAGCTTAATGAAAAACTGTTTTTT
NA	NA	TRBV10-1	TRBJ2-2	CASRGDTGELFF	TGCGCCAGCAGGGGGGATACCGGGGAGCTGTTTTTT
NA	TRBD2	TRBV12-5	TRBJ2-5	CASGLGLRAGVETQYF	TGTGCTAGTGGTTTGGGGCTCCGAGCGGGGGTTGAGACCCAGTACTTC